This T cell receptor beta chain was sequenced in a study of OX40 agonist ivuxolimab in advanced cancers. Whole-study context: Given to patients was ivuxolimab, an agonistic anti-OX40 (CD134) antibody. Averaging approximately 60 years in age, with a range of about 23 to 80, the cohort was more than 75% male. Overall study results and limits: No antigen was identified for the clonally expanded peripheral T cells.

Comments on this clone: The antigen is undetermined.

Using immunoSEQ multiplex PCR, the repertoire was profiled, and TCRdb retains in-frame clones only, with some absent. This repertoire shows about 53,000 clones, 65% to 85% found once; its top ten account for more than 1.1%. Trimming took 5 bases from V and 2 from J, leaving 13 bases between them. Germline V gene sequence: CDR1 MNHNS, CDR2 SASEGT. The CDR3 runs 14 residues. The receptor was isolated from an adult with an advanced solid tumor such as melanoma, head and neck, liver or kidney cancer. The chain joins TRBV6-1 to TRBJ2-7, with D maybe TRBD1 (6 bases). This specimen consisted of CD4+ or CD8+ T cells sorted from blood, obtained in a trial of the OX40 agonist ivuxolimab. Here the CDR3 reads CASSTHRDTYEQYF. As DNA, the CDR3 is TGTGCCAGCAGTACCCACCGGGACACCTACGAGCAGTACTTC.